This paragraph covers one TCR beta chain sequence. Generated by immunoSEQ multiplex PCR, the TCRdb table keeps only in-frame clones and is missing some. The table has tens of thousands of clones, roughly nine tenths seen once. This sample is part of a study of OX40 agonist ivuxolimab in advanced cancers. Germline V gene lookup returns CDR1 MDHEN and CDR2 SYDVKM. The length of the CDR3 is 14 residues. Trimming took 3 bases from V and 2 from J; bases not matched to a gene: 2. The clonotype originates from an adult with an advanced solid tumor such as melanoma, head and neck, liver or kidney cancer. The genes are TRBV28 and TRBJ2-7; 9 bases line up with TRBD1. Sequenced here: CD4+ or CD8+ T cells sorted from blood, sampled in a trial of the OX40 agonist ivuxolimab. The CDR3 bases are TGTGCCAGCAGTTTCGGGACAGGGACCTACGAGCAGTACTTC. It encodes CASSFGTGTYEQYF.